Listed here is a single T cell receptor (beta chain). The antigen is undetermined. The sample is drawn from a study of response to subunit inactivated influenza vaccine. General observations from the study: Each seasonal influenza vaccination recruits few new T cells, the authors suggested.

TCRdb ran MiXCR on the RT-PCR reads and lists one entry per CDR3 protein. Of about 540,000 distinct CDR3 sequences listed, less than 15% are singletons. The sequencing used PBMCs from blood, collected about 11 days after vaccination. The sequence was obtained from a middle-aged man who received an inactivated influenza vaccine.

For the CDR3, the DNA is TGCGCCAGCAGCCCATCGGGACGGGGTCAGCCCCAGCATTTT. Translating it yields CASSPSGRGQPQHF. J is TRBJ1-5 and V is TRBV5-1, with D possibly being TRBD1 (5 bases). The CDR3 runs to 14 residues. In germline, CDR1 is SGHRS, CDR2 YFSETQ. V lost 4 bases and J 6 bases, leaving 14 bases between the germline ends.